This is a list of T cell receptor beta chains from one sample in a study of T cell responses to AZD1222 COVID-19 vaccine. The data were produced by immunoSEQ multiplex PCR, yet TCRdb's version contains in-frame clones alone and is incomplete. The sample yields 150,000 to 190,000 clones, 90% to 95% seen once. The sample was peripheral blood, taken 28 days after the second AZD1222 dose. These receptors were taken from an adult who received the AZD1222 COVID-19 vaccine. Each CDR3 is given with its conserved first and last residue. The order of the fields is D gene, CDR3 length, J gene, V gene, clone size, CDR3 DNA, CDR3 protein. D genes are given only for firm matches. The listing skips clone size in some rows; elsewhere it reads once, few, many or a size class.

TRBD1 | 16 | TRBJ2-3 | TRBV27 | - | TGTGCCAGCAGTAGACAGGGGGGCGGGGGCACAGATACGCAGTATTTT | CASSRQGGGGTDTQYF
TRBD2 | 16 | TRBJ2-5 | TRBV7-3 | - | TGTGCCAGCAGCTTAGGGATCTCTAGCGGTCAAGAGACCCAGTACTTC | CASSLGISSGQETQYF
- | 16 | TRBJ2-5 | TRBV6-5 | - | TGTGCCAGCAGTTACCAGGACTTTGGGGGTGCAGAGACCCAGTACTTC | CASSYQDFGGAETQYF
- | 12 | TRBJ1-1 | TRBV14 | - | TGTGCCAGCAGCCCTATAAACGCTGAAGCTTTCTTT | CASSPINAEAFF
TRBD2 | 16 | TRBJ2-3 | TRBV9 | - | TGTGCCAGCAGCGTAGGGGCGGGAGTGGGTTTAGATACGCAGTATTTT | CASSVGAGVGLDTQYF
TRBD1 | 16 | TRBJ2-3 | TRBV7-3 | - | TGTGCCAGCAGCTTATATAGGGGACAGAGCACAGATACGCAGTATTTT | CASSLYRGQSTDTQYF
TRBD1 | 13 | TRBJ1-1 | TRBV10-3 | - | TGTGCCATCTCCAGGACAGGGGACACTGAAGCTTTCTTT | CAISRTGDTEAFF
- | 16 | TRBJ1-4 | TRBV6-5 | - | TGTGCCAGCAGTTACAAAGGCGGTCCTACTAATGAAAAACTGTTTTTT | CASSYKGGPTNEKLFF
- | 17 | TRBJ1-5 | TRBV4-1 | - | TGCGCCAGCAGCCAAAGACCTTACAGGGTTACGAATCAGCCCCAGCATTTT | CASSQRPYRVTNQPQHF
TRBD1 | 15 | TRBJ2-2 | TRBV5-8 | - | TGTGCCAGCAGCTCCTCCTGGACAGGCACCGGGGAGCTGTTTTTT | CASSSSWTGTGELFF
TRBD2 | 13 | TRBJ2-2 | TRBV11-2 | - | TGTGCCAGCAGCTCGACTAGCGCCGGGGAGCTGTTTTTT | CASSSTSAGELFF
TRBD1 | 15 | TRBJ1-2 | TRBV10-3 | few | TGTGCCATCAGTGAGTCGTTAACAGGGGGCAGAGGCTACACCTTC | CAISESLTGGRGYTF
TRBD1 | 14 | TRBJ1-2 | TRBV5-1 | - | TGCGCCAGCAAAACGGACAGGAGTGGGCAAGGCTACACCTTC | CASKTDRSGQGYTF
- | 16 | TRBJ1-4 | TRBV19 | - | TGTGCCAGTACCACTACAGGGAAAACAACTAATGAAAAACTGTTTTTT | CASTTTGKTTNEKLFF
- | 12 | TRBJ2-5 | TRBV19 | - | TGTGCCAGTTCCGACCGTAGGGAGACCCAGTACTTC | CASSDRRETQYF
- | 15 | TRBJ2-1 | TRBV2 | - | TGTGCCAGCAGGCTAATGGGGGATCAAGAGAATGAGCAGTTCTTC | CASRLMGDQENEQFF
- | 13 | TRBJ1-6 | TRBV15 | once | TGTGCCACCAGCGGTTGGGATAATTCACCCCTCCACTTT | CATSGWDNSPLHF
TRBD2 | 16 | TRBJ2-7 | TRBV3-1/TRBV3-2 | - | TGTGCCAGCAGCCGAGGACTAGCGGGAGATCCCTACGAGCAGTACTTC | CASSRGLAGDPYEQYF
- | 15 | TRBJ1-2 | TRBV6-5 | - | TGTGCCAGCAGTTACTCGGGTCTCCGCCGCTATGGCTACACCTTC | CASSYSGLRRYGYTF
TRBD1 | 16 | TRBJ1-1 | TRBV11-2 | - | TGTGCCAGCAGCTTCTCCCGGACAGGATCGAACACTGAAGCTTTCTTT | CASSFSRTGSNTEAFF
- | 13 | TRBJ2-2 | TRBV30 | - | TGTGCCGGGGACATCTCGAACACCGGGGAGCTGTTTTTT | CAGDISNTGELFF
TRBD1 | 15 | TRBJ1-6 | TRBV10-2 | - | TGCGCCAGCAGAGGGACAGGGATCAATAATTCACCCCTCCACTTT | CASRGTGINNSPLHF
TRBD2 | 13 | TRBJ2-1 | TRBV6-5 | - | TGTGCCCATTCACTAGCGGGAGTGAGTGAGCAGTTCTTC | CAHSLAGVSEQFF
- | 17 | TRBJ2-2 | TRBV6-2/TRBV6-3 | - | TGTGCCAGCAGTCGGGAGTTTGTTCTCGCGAACACCGGGGAGCTGTTTTTT | CASSREFVLANTGELFF
- | 14 | TRBJ2-3 | TRBV5-4 | - | TGTGCCAGCAGCCCATATACTAGCACAGATACGCAGTATTTT | CASSPYTSTDTQYF